The 9 T cell receptor beta chains given below trace back to one sample, sequenced in a study of neurological immune-mediated disorders. TCRdb re-derived calls from the 5' RACE reads in MiXCR, one entry per CDR3 protein. Found here are about 80,000 distinct CDR3 sequences, about 5.2% of them singletons; the top ten hold 2% to 2.5%. Sequenced input: PBMCs. The receptors here all came from a woman in her 30s with multiple sclerosis.

This clonotype has at least ten counts. The chain is built from TRBV6-5 and TRBJ2-2; 15 bases are a match to TRBD2. The V gene end was trimmed by 5 bases and the J gene end by 2 bases; junction bases not matched to a gene: 6. The CDR3 consists of 18 residues. The germline V gene encodes CDR1 MNHEY and CDR2 SVGAGI. The CDR3 sequence is CASSKGTSGGLNTGELFF. The CDR3 nucleotides are TGTGCCAGCAGTAAAGGGACTAGCGGGGGGCTCAACACCGGGGAGCTGTTTTTT.

This clonotype was seen many times. The chain carries TRBV20-1 and TRBJ2-3; TRBD2 matches at 13 bases. The CDR3 extends over 15 amino acids. Trimming at V came to 2 bases and at J to 4 bases, leaving 3 bases not matched to a gene. From germline, CDR1 is DFQATT and CDR2 SNEGSKA (reference sequence). The CDR3 bases are TGCAGTGCTAGAAATGGGACTAGCGGGGCAGATACGCAGTATTTT. Amino acid sequence: CSARNGTSGADTQYF.

The genes are TRBV5-4 and TRBJ1-5; the D is unclear. V gave up 0 bases and J gave up 3 bases, with 4 bases separating them. Per the germline V gene, CDR1 is SGHNT and CDR2 is YYREEE (reference sequence). CDR3 length equals 13 residues. CDR3 loop: CASSLAPNQPQHF. DNA of the CDR3: TGTGCCAGCAGCTTGGCCCCCAATCAGCCCCAGCATTTT.

The sample holds many counts of this clonotype. This chain joins TRBV27 and TRBJ2-1, with D possibly TRBD2 on 6 matching bases. The CDR3 is made up of 15 amino acids. CDR1 and CDR2 from the germline V gene are MNHEY and SMNVEV (reference sequence). Trimming took 6 bases from V and 9 from J, leaving 21 bases between them. The CDR3 DNA reads TGTGCCAGCAGATCCCGCTCCGGGAGTTTGGCTGAGCAGTTCTTC. It specifies CASRSRSGSLAEQFF.

This clonotype was recorded many times. V is TRBV10-3 and J is TRBJ2-3; 15 nucleotides agree with TRBD2. The length of the CDR3 is 19 residues. CDR1 is ENHRY and CDR2 is SYGVKD in the germline V gene. V gave up 5 bases and J gave up 0 bases; unmatched junction bases: 9. CDR3 sequence reads: CAISLGLAGGRTSTDTQYF. DNA of the CDR3: TGTGCCATCAGTCTGGGACTAGCGGGAGGACGAACTAGCACAGATACGCAGTATTTT.

This clonotype was detected ten times or more. The chain carries TRBV3-1 and TRBJ1-2; TRBD1 is a possible D gene (5 bases). Trimming stripped 6 bases from V and 6 bases from J, with 11 bases between. Germline-derived CDR1 and CDR2 are LGHDT and YNNKEL (reference sequence). This CDR3 contains 12 residues. CDR3 region: CASSRRGDGYTF. Written as DNA, the CDR3 is TGTGCCAGCAGTCGGCGGGGGGATGGCTACACCTTC.

This clonotype was seen ten or more times. This chain connects TRBV5-1 to TRBJ1-2; 9 nucleotides agree with TRBD1. CDR3 size: 15 residues. With 3 bases clipped from V and 0 bases from J, the junction kept 3 bases outside the gene matches. CDR1 is SGHRS and CDR2 is YFSETQ in the germline V gene. The CDR3 region is CASSWGTGTNYGYTF. In DNA, the CDR3 is TGCGCCAGCAGCTGGGGGACAGGGACTAACTATGGCTACACCTTC.

This clonotype was observed a handful of times. The V gene is TRBV3-1, the J gene TRBJ1-2; D gene unclear. Looked up from germline, CDR1 is LGHDT and CDR2 is YNNKEL (reference sequence). CDR3 length: 15 residues. V was cut by 0 bases and J by 8 bases, with 16 bases left in between. CDR3: CASSQDLVLRSGYTF. In nucleotides, the CDR3 is TGTGCCAGCAGCCAAGACCTGGTATTGAGATCGGGCTACACCTTC.

Remarks on this clonotype: A much larger clone sits a single nucleotide away, making a read error possible. The chain couples TRBV20-1 to TRBJ2-3; D might be TRBD1 (6 bases). CDR1 and CDR2 from the germline V gene are DFQATT and SNEGSKA (reference sequence). Trimming took 3 bases from V and 4 from J, leaving 20 bases between them. This CDR3 has 16 amino acids. The CDR3 nucleotides are TGCAGTGCTAGGGTTAAAACAGGGTGGATCGCAGATACGCAGTATTTT. Encoded protein: CSARVKTGWIADTQYF.